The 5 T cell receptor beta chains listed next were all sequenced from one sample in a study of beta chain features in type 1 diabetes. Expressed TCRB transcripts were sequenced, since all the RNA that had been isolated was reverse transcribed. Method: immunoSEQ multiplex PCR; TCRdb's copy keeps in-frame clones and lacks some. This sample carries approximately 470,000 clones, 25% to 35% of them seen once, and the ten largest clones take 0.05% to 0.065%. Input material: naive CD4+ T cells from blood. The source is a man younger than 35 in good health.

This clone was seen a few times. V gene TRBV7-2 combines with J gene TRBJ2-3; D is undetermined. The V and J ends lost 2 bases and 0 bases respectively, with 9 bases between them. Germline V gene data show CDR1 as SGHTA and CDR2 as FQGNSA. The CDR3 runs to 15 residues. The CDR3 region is CASSLRFRSTDTQYF. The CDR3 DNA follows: TGTGCCAGCAGCTTAAGATTCAGAAGCACAGATACGCAGTATTTT.

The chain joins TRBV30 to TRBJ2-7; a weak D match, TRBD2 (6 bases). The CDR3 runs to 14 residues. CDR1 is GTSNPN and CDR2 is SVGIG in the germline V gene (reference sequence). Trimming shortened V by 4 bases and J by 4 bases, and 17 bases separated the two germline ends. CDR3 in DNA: TGTGCCTGGACCCCGCGCGGGATTTTTTACGAGCAGTACTTC. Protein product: CAWTPRGIFYEQYF. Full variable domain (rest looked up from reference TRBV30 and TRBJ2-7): SQTIHQWPATLVQPVGSPLSLECTVEGTSNPNLYWYRQAAGRGLQLLFYSVGIGQISSEVPQNLSASRPQDRQFILSSKKLLLSDSGFYLCAWTPRGIFYEQYFGPGTRLTVT.

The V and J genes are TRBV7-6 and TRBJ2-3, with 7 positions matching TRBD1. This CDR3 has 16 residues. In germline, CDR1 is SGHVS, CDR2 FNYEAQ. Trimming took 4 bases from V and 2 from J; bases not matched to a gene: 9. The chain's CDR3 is CASSSIRQGLTDTQYF. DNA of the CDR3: TGTGCCAGCAGCTCTATCAGACAGGGCCTCACAGATACGCAGTATTTT.

The DNA for the CDR3 is TGTGCCAGCAGCTTGGACGCTGTGAACACTGAAGCTTTCTTT. Its translation is CASSLDAVNTEAFF. This chain joins TRBV7-6 and TRBJ1-1; D remains unclear. The germline V and J ends were trimmed by 3 bases and 0 bases, with 8 bases remaining between them. The CDR3 loop spans 14 amino acids. Germline V gene data show CDR1 as SGHVS and CDR2 as FNYEAQ.

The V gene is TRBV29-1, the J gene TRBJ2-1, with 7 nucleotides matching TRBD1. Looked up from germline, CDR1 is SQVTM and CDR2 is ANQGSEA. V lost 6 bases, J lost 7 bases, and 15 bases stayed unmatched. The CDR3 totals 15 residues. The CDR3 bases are TGCAGCGTGGACAGGCCTGGAGTAGGGCGGAATGAGCAGTTCTTC. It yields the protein CSVDRPGVGRNEQFF.